This is a list of T cell receptor beta chains from one sample in a study of T cells in Graves' hyperthyroidism and ophthalmopathy. In TCRdb, the multiplex PCR reads were re-called with MiXCR into one record per CDR3 protein. The top ten clones hold approximately 10% of a sample with roughly 700,000 distinct CDR3 sequences, 14% of them seen once. Material: blood. These receptors came from a woman under 30 with Graves' hyperthyroidism. CDR3s include the opening cysteine and the closing phenylalanine or tryptophan. Fields, in order: D gene, V gene, clone size, J gene, CDR3 protein, CDR3 DNA. D genes are given only for firm matches. Rows may omit the clone size; those that give it use once, few, many or a size class.

D gene: .
V gene: TRBV7-2
clone size: .
J gene: TRBJ2-7
CDR3 protein: CASSPGAYPFYEQYF
CDR3 DNA: TGTGCCAGCAGCCCCGGGGCCTATCCTTTCTACGAGCAGTACTTC

D gene: .
V gene: TRBV12-3/TRBV12-4
clone size: .
J gene: TRBJ1-1
CDR3 protein: CASSFLQGRSTEAFF
CDR3 DNA: TGTGCCAGCAGTTTTTTGCAGGGGCGGAGCACTGAAGCTTTCTTT

D gene: TRBD1
V gene: TRBV2
clone size: .
J gene: TRBJ2-1
CDR3 protein: CASRAGTGSFNEQFF
CDR3 DNA: TGTGCCAGCAGGGCCGGGACAGGGAGTTTCAATGAGCAGTTCTTC

D gene: .
V gene: TRBV6-1
clone size: .
J gene: TRBJ2-5
CDR3 protein: CASRDWAAKSSETQYF
CDR3 DNA: TGTGCCAGTAGAGATTGGGCAGCTAAATCCAGTGAGACCCAGTACTTC

D gene: .
V gene: TRBV20-1
clone size: .
J gene: TRBJ2-2
CDR3 protein: CSASWLGLTGELFF
CDR3 DNA: TGCAGTGCTAGTTGGCTAGGTCTAACCGGGGAGCTGTTTTTT

D gene: TRBD2
V gene: TRBV10-1
clone size: few
J gene: TRBJ2-2
CDR3 protein: CASSDSIAGETGELFF
CDR3 DNA: TGCGCCAGCAGTGATAGTATAGCGGGAGAGACCGGGGAGCTGTTTTTT

D gene: .
V gene: TRBV9
clone size: few
J gene: TRBJ1-2
CDR3 protein: CASSVGRRGGENGYTF
CDR3 DNA: TGTGCCAGCAGCGTAGGCCGGAGGGGGGGGGAGAATGGCTACACCTTC

D gene: TRBD2
V gene: TRBV20-1
clone size: .
J gene: TRBJ2-1
CDR3 protein: CSARPFSGRASDEQFF
CDR3 DNA: TGCAGTGCTAGACCCTTTAGCGGGAGGGCCTCGGATGAGCAGTTCTTC

D gene: .
V gene: TRBV20-1
clone size: many
J gene: TRBJ2-3
CDR3 protein: CSARRRGTTDTQYF
CDR3 DNA: TGCAGTGCTAGACGGAGAGGGACCACAGATACGCAGTATTTT

D gene: .
V gene: TRBV10-3
clone size: many
J gene: TRBJ1-4
CDR3 protein: CAISDLRDEKLFF
CDR3 DNA: TGTGCCATCAGTGATCTCCGGGATGAAAAACTGTTTTTT

D gene: TRBD2
V gene: TRBV25-1
clone size: .
J gene: TRBJ2-5
CDR3 protein: CASSPGLAGVGETQYF
CDR3 DNA: TGTGCCAGCAGTCCCGGACTAGCGGGAGTAGGAGAGACCCAGTACTTC

D gene: TRBD2
V gene: TRBV28
clone size: many
J gene: TRBJ2-7
CDR3 protein: CASSGTQASGRAHEQYF
CDR3 DNA: TGTGCCAGCAGCGGCACCCAAGCTAGCGGGAGGGCCCACGAGCAGTACTTC

D gene: .
V gene: TRBV5-1
clone size: few
J gene: TRBJ2-3
CDR3 protein: CASSLSGPPSTDTQYF
CDR3 DNA: TGCGCCAGCAGCTTGTCGGGACCCCCTAGCACAGATACGCAGTATTTT

D gene: TRBD2
V gene: TRBV20-1
clone size: many
J gene: TRBJ2-3
CDR3 protein: CSASTSGAPDTQYF
CDR3 DNA: TGCAGTGCTTCTACTAGCGGAGCTCCAGATACGCAGTATTTT

D gene: TRBD2
V gene: TRBV5-1
clone size: few
J gene: TRBJ2-1
CDR3 protein: CASSLDGGAGEQFF
CDR3 DNA: TGCGCCAGCAGCTTGGACGGGGGGGCGGGTGAGCAGTTCTTC

D gene: .
V gene: TRBV6-1
clone size: many
J gene: TRBJ2-2
CDR3 protein: CASRYTGGLNTGELFF
CDR3 DNA: TGTGCCAGCAGGTACACGGGCGGCCTAAACACCGGGGAGCTGTTTTTT

D gene: TRBD2
V gene: TRBV7-9
clone size: few
J gene: TRBJ2-5
CDR3 protein: CASSYPSGRAGETQYF
CDR3 DNA: TGTGCCAGCAGCTACCCTAGCGGGAGGGCCGGGGAGACCCAGTACTTC

D gene: .
V gene: TRBV5-1
clone size: .
J gene: TRBJ2-2
CDR3 protein: CASSPIEGTGELFF
CDR3 DNA: TGCGCCAGCAGCCCAATCGAGGGCACCGGGGAGCTGTTTTTT

D gene: .
V gene: TRBV7-9
clone size: few
J gene: TRBJ2-1
CDR3 protein: CASSLGRGVEQFF
CDR3 DNA: TGTGCCAGCAGCTTAGGAAGGGGAGTTGAGCAGTTCTTC

D gene: TRBD1
V gene: TRBV19
clone size: few
J gene: TRBJ1-2
CDR3 protein: CASTIGTGVWESRGYTF
CDR3 DNA: TGTGCCAGTACCATCGGGACAGGGGTATGGGAGAGTCGGGGCTACACCTTC

D gene: .
V gene: TRBV5-5
clone size: .
J gene: TRBJ2-1
CDR3 protein: CASSSSPGAPRDEQFF
CDR3 DNA: TGTGCCAGCAGCTCGTCACCGGGAGCCCCCCGCGATGAGCAGTTCTTC

D gene: .
V gene: TRBV7-2
clone size: many
J gene: TRBJ2-7
CDR3 protein: CASSLARERIYEQYF
CDR3 DNA: TGTGCCAGCAGCTTAGCCCGGGAGAGAATCTACGAGCAGTACTTC

D gene: .
V gene: TRBV2
clone size: many
J gene: TRBJ1-2
CDR3 protein: CASSEAPGRRYGYTF
CDR3 DNA: TGTGCCAGCAGTGAAGCGCCGGGGAGGAGATATGGCTACACCTTC

D gene: .
V gene: TRBV30
clone size: many
J gene: TRBJ2-3
CDR3 protein: CAWSRGRVDTQYF
CDR3 DNA: TGTGCCTGGAGTAGGGGGAGGGTAGATACGCAGTATTTT

D gene: TRBD1
V gene: TRBV29-1
clone size: .
J gene: TRBJ1-2
CDR3 protein: CSVIGRGLYGYTF
CDR3 DNA: TGCAGCGTTATCGGGAGGGGGCTCTATGGCTACACCTTC

D gene: .
V gene: TRBV6-5
clone size: .
J gene: TRBJ1-4
CDR3 protein: CAGSYYRSPPREKLFF
CDR3 DNA: TGTGCCGGCAGTTACTACAGGAGCCCTCCCCGTGAAAAACTGTTTTTT

D gene: .
V gene: TRBV12-5
clone size: many
J gene: TRBJ2-5
CDR3 protein: CASGLVLTVPQETQYF
CDR3 DNA: TGTGCTAGTGGTTTGGTACTAACAGTTCCCCAAGAGACCCAGTACTTC

D gene: .
V gene: TRBV20-1
clone size: .
J gene: TRBJ2-3
CDR3 protein: CSARDRIALTDTQYF
CDR3 DNA: TGCAGTGCTAGAGATCGAATAGCGTTAACAGATACGCAGTATTTT

D gene: .
V gene: TRBV20-1
clone size: .
J gene: TRBJ2-3
CDR3 protein: CSASPRLVTDTQYF
CDR3 DNA: TGCAGTGCCAGCCCCCGACTGGTCACAGATACGCAGTATTTT

D gene: .
V gene: TRBV18
clone size: .
J gene: TRBJ1-2
CDR3 protein: CASSPDRNGYTF
CDR3 DNA: TGTGCCAGCTCACCCGACAGAAACGGCTACACCTTC

D gene: .
V gene: TRBV20-1
clone size: .
J gene: TRBJ2-7
CDR3 protein: CSARGTRGLGYEQYF
CDR3 DNA: TGCAGTGCTAGGGGCACGAGGGGTTTGGGGTACGAGCAGTACTTC

D gene: .
V gene: TRBV19
clone size: .
J gene: TRBJ2-7
CDR3 protein: CASSRTTGTGSYEQYF
CDR3 DNA: TGTGCCAGTAGCCGAACAACCGGGACGGGATCCTACGAGCAGTACTTC

D gene: .
V gene: TRBV2
clone size: few
J gene: TRBJ1-5
CDR3 protein: CASSGTQGNQPQHF
CDR3 DNA: TGTGCCAGCAGTGGAACCCAGGGTAATCAGCCCCAGCATTTT

D gene: TRBD2
V gene: TRBV3-1
clone size: few
J gene: TRBJ2-2
CDR3 protein: CASSQDVTSDTGELFF
CDR3 DNA: TGTGCCAGCAGCCAAGATGTGACTAGCGACACCGGGGAGCTGTTTTTT

D gene: TRBD1
V gene: TRBV5-5
clone size: few
J gene: TRBJ1-2
CDR3 protein: CASSLGQGAPLSGYTF
CDR3 DNA: TGTGCCAGCAGCTTGGGACAGGGGGCGCCTCTTTCTGGCTACACCTTC

D gene: TRBD2
V gene: TRBV7-3
clone size: many
J gene: TRBJ2-1
CDR3 protein: CASSPHLTSGLNNEQFF
CDR3 DNA: TGTGCCAGCAGCCCGCACCTTACTAGCGGGTTAAACAATGAGCAGTTCTTC